The clone carrying this TCR beta chain was found many times. Its target is unknown. These data belong to a study of molecular identifiers for immune sequencing clone quantification. Study results and limitations: Barcode-sharing identical TCR molecules could underestimate highly expanded clone sizes.

TCRdb called the PCR reads again in MiXCR, with one record for every CDR3 protein. Of 400,000 to 600,000 distinct CDR3 sequences in the sample, around 23% were seen once. Sequenced: naive CD8+ T cells from blood, with Jurkat cell RNA spiked in. Subset noted: FACS-sorted CD8+CD4-CCR7+CD45RA+ naive T cells. The receptor was isolated from a human donor in good health. Some libraries in this study had Jurkat cell RNA spiked in.

Written as DNA, the CDR3 is TGCAGTGCTGCTAGCGGGAGCACAGATACGCAGTATTTT. This translates into CSAASGSTDTQYF. V is TRBV20-1 and J is TRBJ2-3, with TRBD2 matching over 8 bases. Germline lookup yields CDR1 DFQATT and CDR2 SNEGSKA (reference sequence). Trimming removed 5 bases from V and 0 bases from J; junction bases left unmatched: 1. There are 13 residues in the CDR3.